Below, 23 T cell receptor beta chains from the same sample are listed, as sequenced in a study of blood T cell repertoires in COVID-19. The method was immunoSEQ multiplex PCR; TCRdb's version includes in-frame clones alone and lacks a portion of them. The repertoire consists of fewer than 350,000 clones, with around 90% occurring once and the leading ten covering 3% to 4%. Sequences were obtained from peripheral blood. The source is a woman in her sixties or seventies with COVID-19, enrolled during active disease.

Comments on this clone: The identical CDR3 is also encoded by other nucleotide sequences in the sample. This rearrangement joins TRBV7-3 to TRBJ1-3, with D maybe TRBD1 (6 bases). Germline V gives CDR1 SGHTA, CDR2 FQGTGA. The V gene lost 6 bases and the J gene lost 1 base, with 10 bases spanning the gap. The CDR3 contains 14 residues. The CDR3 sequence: CASSPQGSGNTIYF. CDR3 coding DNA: TGTGCCAGCAGTCCTCAGGGGTCTGGAAACACCATATATTTT.

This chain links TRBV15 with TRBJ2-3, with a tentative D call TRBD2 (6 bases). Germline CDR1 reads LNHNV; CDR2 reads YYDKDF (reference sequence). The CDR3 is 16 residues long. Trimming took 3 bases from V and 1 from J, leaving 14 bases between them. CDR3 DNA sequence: TGTGCCACCAGCAGGATGGGGGGTGGGGGCACAGATACGCAGTATTTT. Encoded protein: CATSRMGGGGTDTQYF. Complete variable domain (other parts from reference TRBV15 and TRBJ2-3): DAMVIQNPRYQVTQFGKPVTLSCSQTLNHNVMYWYQQKSSQAPKLLFHYYDKDFNNEADTPDNFQSRRPNTSFCFLDIRSPGLGDTAMYLCATSRMGGGGTDTQYFGPGTRLTVL.

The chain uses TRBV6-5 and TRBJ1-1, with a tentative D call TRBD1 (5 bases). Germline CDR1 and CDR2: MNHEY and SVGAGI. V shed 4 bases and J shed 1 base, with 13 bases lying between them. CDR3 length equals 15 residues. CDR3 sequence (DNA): TGTGCCAGCAGTTCCATAAGCGGGGGGAACACTGAAGCTTTCTTT. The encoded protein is CASSSISGGNTEAFF.

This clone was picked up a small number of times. The CDR3 nucleotides read TGTGCCAGCAGCTTGGGCAGAGGGTCTTATGGCTACACCTTC. It codes for CASSLGRGSYGYTF. The rearrangement links TRBV5-6 to TRBJ1-2; D gene ambiguous. Trimming pared 0 bases from V and 5 bases from J, leaving 11 bases between. Germline lookup yields CDR1 SGHDT and CDR2 YYEEEE. The CDR3 extends over 14 amino acids. The whole variable domain, remainder taken from reference TRBV5-6 and TRBJ1-2, is DAGVTQSPTHLIKTRGQQVTLRCSPKSGHDTVSWYQQALGQGPQFIFQYYEEEERQRGNFPDRFSGHQFPNYSSELNVNALLLGDSALYLCASSLGRGSYGYTFGSGTRLTVV.

CDR3 loop: CASRALGAALGVNEKLFF. CDR3 nucleotides: TGTGCCAGCAGGGCATTGGGGGCTGCACTGGGGGTTAATGAAAAACTGTTTTTT. J is TRBJ1-4 and V is TRBV2, with D perhaps TRBD1 (6 bases). This CDR3 spans 18 amino acids. V was cut by 6 bases and J by 4 bases, with 24 bases left in between. Per germline, CDR1 SNHLY and CDR2 FYNNEI.

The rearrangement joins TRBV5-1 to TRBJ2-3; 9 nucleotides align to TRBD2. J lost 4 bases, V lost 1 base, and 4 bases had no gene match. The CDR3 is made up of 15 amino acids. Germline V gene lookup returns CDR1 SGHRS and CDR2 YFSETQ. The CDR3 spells CASSLIAGGPDTQYF. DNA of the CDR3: TGCGCCAGCAGCTTGATTGCGGGGGGGCCAGATACGCAGTATTTT. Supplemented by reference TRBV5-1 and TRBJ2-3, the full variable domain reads KAGVTQTPRYLIKTRGQQVTLSCSPISGHRSVSWYQQTPGQGLQFLFEYFSETQRNKGNFPGRFSGRQFSNSRSEMNVSTLELGDSALYLCASSLIAGGPDTQYFGPGTRLTVL.

CDR3 residues: CASSLDTGPSGPQHF. The CDR3 DNA is TGTGCCAGCAGCTTAGACACAGGGCCGTCGGGGCCCCAGCATTTT. The chain combines TRBV7-2 with TRBJ1-5; D is possibly TRBD1 (6 bases). V lost 1 base, J lost 9 bases, and 16 bases lay in between. Germline V gene lookup returns CDR1 SGHTA and CDR2 FQGNSA. The CDR3 is 15 residues long.

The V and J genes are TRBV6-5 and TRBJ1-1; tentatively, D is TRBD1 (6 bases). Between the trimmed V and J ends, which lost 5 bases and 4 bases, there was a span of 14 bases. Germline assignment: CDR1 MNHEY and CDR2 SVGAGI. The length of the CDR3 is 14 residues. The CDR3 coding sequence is TGTGCCAGCAGTCGACCGGGACACCTCACTGAAGCTTTCTTT. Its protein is CASSRPGHLTEAFF.

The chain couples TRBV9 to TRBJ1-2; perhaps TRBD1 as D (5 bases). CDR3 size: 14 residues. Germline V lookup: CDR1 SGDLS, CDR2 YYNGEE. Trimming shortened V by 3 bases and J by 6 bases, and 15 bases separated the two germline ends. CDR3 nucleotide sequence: TGTGCCAGCAGCGGTCCGGGACTCGGACATGGCTACACCTTC. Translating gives CASSGPGLGHGYTF.

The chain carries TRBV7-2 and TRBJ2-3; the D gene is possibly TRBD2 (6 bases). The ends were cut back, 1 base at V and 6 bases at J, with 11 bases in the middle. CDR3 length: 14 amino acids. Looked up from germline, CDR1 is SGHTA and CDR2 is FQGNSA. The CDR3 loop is CASSLVGTLDTQYF. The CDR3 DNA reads TGTGCCAGCAGCTTAGTCGGGACTTTGGATACGCAGTATTTT.

The CDR3 sequence is CASSDGGPYGYTF. CDR3 coding DNA: TGTGCCAGCAGTGACGGGGGCCCCTATGGCTACACCTTC. The chain combines TRBV6-4 with TRBJ1-2, with D possibly matching TRBD1 (6 bases). V lost 2 bases and J lost 4, with 8 bases in between. CDR1 is MRHNA and CDR2 is SNTAGT in the germline V gene. This CDR3 has 13 amino acids.

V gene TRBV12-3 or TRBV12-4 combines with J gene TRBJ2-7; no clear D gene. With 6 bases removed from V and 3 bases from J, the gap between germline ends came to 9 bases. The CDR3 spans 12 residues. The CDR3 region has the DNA TGTGCCAGCAGCTATAATCTCTACGAGCAGTACTTC. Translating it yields CASSYNLYEQYF.

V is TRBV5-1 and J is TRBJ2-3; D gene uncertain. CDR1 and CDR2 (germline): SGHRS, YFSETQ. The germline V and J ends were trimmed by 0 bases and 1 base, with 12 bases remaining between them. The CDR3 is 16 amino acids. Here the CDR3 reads CASSLAPVVGTDTQYF. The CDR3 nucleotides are TGCGCCAGCAGCTTGGCCCCGGTCGTCGGCACAGATACGCAGTATTTT.

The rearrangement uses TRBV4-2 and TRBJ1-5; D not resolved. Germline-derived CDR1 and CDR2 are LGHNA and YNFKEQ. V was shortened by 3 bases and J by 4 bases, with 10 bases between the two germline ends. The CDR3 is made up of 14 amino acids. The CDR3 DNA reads TGTGCCAGCAGCCACACGGGAACAAATCAGCCCCAGCATTTT. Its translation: CASSHTGTNQPQHF.

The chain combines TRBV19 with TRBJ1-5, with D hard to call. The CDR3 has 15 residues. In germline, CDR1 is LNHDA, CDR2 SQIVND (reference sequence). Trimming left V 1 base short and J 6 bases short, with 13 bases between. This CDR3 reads CASSIVVGAGQPQHF. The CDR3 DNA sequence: TGTGCCAGTAGTATAGTAGTGGGAGCGGGTCAGCCCCAGCATTTT.

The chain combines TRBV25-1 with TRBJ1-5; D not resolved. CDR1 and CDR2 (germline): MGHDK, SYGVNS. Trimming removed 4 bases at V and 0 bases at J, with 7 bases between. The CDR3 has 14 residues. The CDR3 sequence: CASSAADSNQPQHF. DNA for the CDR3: TGTGCCAGCAGTGCCGCGGATAGCAATCAGCCCCAGCATTTT.

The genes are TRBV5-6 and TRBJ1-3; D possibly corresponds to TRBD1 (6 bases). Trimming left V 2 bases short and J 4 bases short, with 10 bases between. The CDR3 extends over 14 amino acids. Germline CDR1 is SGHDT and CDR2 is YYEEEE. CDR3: CASSLQGTGNTIYF. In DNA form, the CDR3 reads TGTGCCAGCAGCTTACAGGGTACGGGAAACACCATATATTTT.

CDR3 protein: CASSSSSGGFYEQYF. In DNA, the CDR3 is TGTGCCAGCAGTTCGTCTAGCGGGGGGTTCTACGAGCAGTACTTC. V usage is TRBV6-6 and J usage is TRBJ2-7; 11 bases line up with TRBD2. Germline trimming cut 4 bases from V and 3 bases from J; bases unmatched to any gene: 5. The CDR3 has 15 amino acids. Germline CDR1 reads MNHNY; CDR2 reads SVGAGI (reference sequence).

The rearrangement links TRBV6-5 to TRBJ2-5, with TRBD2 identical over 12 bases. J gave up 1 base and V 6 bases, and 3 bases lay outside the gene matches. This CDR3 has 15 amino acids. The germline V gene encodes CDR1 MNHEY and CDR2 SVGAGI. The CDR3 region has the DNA TGTGCCAGCAGCTTACTAGCGGGGGGCCAAGAGACCCAGTACTTC. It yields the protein CASSLLAGGQETQYF.

The CDR3 region is CASSQGADTGELFF. The CDR3 DNA sequence: TGCGCCAGCAGTCAAGGGGCAGACACCGGGGAGCTGTTTTTT. The chain carries TRBV10-1 and TRBJ2-2, with D possibly matching TRBD1 (5 bases). This CDR3 comprises 14 residues. Trimming left V 5 bases short and J 3 bases short, with 10 bases between. CDR1 is WNHNN and CDR2 is SYGVQD in the germline V gene (reference sequence).

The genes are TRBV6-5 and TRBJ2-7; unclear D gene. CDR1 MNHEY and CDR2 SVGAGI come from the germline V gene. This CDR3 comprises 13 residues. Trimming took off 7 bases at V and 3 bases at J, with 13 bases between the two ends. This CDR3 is CASNPGPSYEQYF. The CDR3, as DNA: TGTGCCAGCAACCCAGGTCCAAGCTACGAGCAGTACTTC.

The CDR3 sequence is CASSYTTTGHQPQHF. CDR3 in DNA: TGTGCCAGCAGTTACACCACCACCGGTCATCAGCCCCAGCATTTT. The gene calls are TRBV6-2 or TRBV6-3 and TRBJ1-5; no reliable D call. The CDR3 covers 15 residues. V was pared by 2 bases and J by 5 bases, with 13 bases between. Looked up from germline, CDR1 is MNHEY and CDR2 is SVGEGT.

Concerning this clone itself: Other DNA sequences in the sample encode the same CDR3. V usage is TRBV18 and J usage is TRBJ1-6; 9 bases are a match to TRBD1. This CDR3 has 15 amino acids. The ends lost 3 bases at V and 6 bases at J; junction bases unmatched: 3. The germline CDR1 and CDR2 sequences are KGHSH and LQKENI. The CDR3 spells CASSPPDRGNSPLHF. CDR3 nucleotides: TGTGCCAGCTCACCCCCGGACAGGGGTAATTCACCCCTCCACTTT.